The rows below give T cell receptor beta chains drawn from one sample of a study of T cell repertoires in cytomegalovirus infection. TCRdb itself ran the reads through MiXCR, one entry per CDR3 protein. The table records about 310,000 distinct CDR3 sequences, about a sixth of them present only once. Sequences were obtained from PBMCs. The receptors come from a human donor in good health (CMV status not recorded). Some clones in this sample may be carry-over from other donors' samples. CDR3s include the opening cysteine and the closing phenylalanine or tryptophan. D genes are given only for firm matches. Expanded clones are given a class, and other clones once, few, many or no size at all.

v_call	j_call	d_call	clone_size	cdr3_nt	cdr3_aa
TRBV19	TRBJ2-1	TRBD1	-	TGTGCCAGTAGTTTCGGACAGGGGGGGTACAATGAGCAGTTCTTC	CASSFGQGGYNEQFF
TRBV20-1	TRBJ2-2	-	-	TGCAGTGCTAGTAGTATTGGGGCAGGGCCCACCGGGGAGCTGTTTTTT	CSASSIGAGPTGELFF
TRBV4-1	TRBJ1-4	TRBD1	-	TGCGCCAGCAGATGGACAGGGGAAGAAAAACTGTTTTTT	CASRWTGEEKLFF
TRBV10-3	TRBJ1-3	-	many	TGTGCCTCGAGGAGTTTACAGAACTCTGGAAACACCATATATTTT	CASRSLQNSGNTIYF
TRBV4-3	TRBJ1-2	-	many	TGCGCCAGCAGCCAAGACCTATTGGACAGAGCTAACTATGGCTACACCTTC	CASSQDLLDRANYGYTF
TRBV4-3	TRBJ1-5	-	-	TGCGCCAGCAGCCAAGATGCGTCGATAGATCAGCCCCAGCATTTT	CASSQDASIDQPQHF
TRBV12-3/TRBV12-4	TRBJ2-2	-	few	TGTGCCAGCAGATACGCCAGGTCCGGGGAGCTGTTTTTT	CASRYARSGELFF
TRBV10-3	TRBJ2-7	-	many	TGTGCCATCAGTAGGGATTGGACGCCCTCCCACGAGCAGTACTTC	CAISRDWTPSHEQYF
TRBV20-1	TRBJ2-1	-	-	TGCAGTGCTAGCCTGACCCAGGCCTTCAATGAGCAGTTCTTC	CSASLTQAFNEQFF
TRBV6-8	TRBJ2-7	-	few	TGTGCCAGCAGCCAGGGTAGCACCTACGAGCAGTACTTC	CASSQGSTYEQYF
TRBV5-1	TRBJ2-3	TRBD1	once	TGCGCCAGCAGCTCGGGACAGGACAAAAGCACAGATACGCAGTATTTT	CASSSGQDKSTDTQYF
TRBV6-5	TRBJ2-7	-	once	TGTGCCAGCAGCACTCGATCGGAGCAGTACTTC	CASSTRSEQYF
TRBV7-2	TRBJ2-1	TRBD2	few	TGTGCCAGCAGCTTACGCGGGGGGGAGAGTGAGCAGTTCTTC	CASSLRGGESEQFF
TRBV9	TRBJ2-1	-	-	TGTGCCAGCAGCGTAGGTAGTGCGGGGCTCCCCTACAATGAGCAGTTCTTC	CASSVGSAGLPYNEQFF
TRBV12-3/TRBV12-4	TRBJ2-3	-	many	TGTGCCAGCAGTTCGTCAGATACGCAGTATTTT	CASSSSDTQYF
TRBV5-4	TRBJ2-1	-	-	TGTGCCAGCAGCGATACCGTTAGGGGTTTCTCCTACAATGAGCAGTTCTTC	CASSDTVRGFSYNEQFF
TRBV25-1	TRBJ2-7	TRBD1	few	TGTGCCAGCCGGGGACAGGGGGGCTACGAGCAGTACTTC	CASRGQGGYEQYF
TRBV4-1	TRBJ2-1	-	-	TGCGCCAGCAGCCAAGATCATGGGCACGATGAGCAGTTCTTC	CASSQDHGHDEQFF
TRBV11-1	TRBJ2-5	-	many	TGTGCCAGCAGCAGACAGTGGGAGACCCAGTACTTC	CASSRQWETQYF
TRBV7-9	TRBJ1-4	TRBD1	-	TGTGCCAGCAGCTGGGGACAGACAGGAGGCAATGAAAAACTGTTTTTT	CASSWGQTGGNEKLFF
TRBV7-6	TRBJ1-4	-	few	TGTGCCAGCAGCTTATTTGTCACTGAAAAACTGTTTTTT	CASSLFVTEKLFF
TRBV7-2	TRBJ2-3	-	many	TGTGCCAGCAGCTTATACGGGTTTTTCGGCACAGATACGCAGTATTTT	CASSLYGFFGTDTQYF
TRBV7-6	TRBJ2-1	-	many	TGTGCCAGCAGCTATGGGAGGAATGAGCAGTTCTTC	CASSYGRNEQFF
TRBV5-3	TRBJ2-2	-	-	TGTGCCAGCAACGAGGACCCCTACACCGGGGAGCTGTTTTTT	CASNEDPYTGELFF
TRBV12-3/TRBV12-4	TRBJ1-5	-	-	TGTGCCAGCAGTCCGGCGAGGGATCAGCCCCAGCATTTT	CASSPARDQPQHF
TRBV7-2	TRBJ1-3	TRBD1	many	TGTGCCAGCAGCTATAGACAGGGGGACTCTGGAAACACCATATATTTT	CASSYRQGDSGNTIYF
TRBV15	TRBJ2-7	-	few	TGTGCCACCAGCACCCTTCCCGACGGGCGATACGAGCAGTACTTC	CATSTLPDGRYEQYF
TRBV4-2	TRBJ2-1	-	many	TGTGCCAGCAGGGAGGGAGATTACAATGAGCAGTTCTTC	CASREGDYNEQFF
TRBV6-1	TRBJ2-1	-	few	TGTGCCAGCAGTGAAGGGTGGGGGCGTGAGCAGTTCTTC	CASSEGWGREQFF
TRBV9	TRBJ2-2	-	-	TGTGCCAGCAGCGAGGCAGCGAACACCGGGGAGCTGTTTTTT	CASSEAANTGELFF
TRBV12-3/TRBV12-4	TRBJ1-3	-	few	TGTGCCAGCAGTCTCACAGAATCTGGAAACACCATATATTTT	CASSLTESGNTIYF
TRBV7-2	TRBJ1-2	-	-	TGTGCCAGCAGCTTAGTGCGGGTGGGCGGTAACTATGGCTACACCTTC	CASSLVRVGGNYGYTF
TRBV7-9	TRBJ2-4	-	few	TGTGCCAGCAGCACAGGGTACGTCAAAAACATTCAGTACTTC	CASSTGYVKNIQYF
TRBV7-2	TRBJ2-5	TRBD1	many	TGTGCCAGCAGCTCCAACGGACAGGGGGCCGCAGAGACCCAGTACTTC	CASSSNGQGAAETQYF
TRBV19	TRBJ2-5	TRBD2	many	TGTGCCAGTAGTCCGCGTGGCGGGGGGGAAGAGACCCAGTACTTC	CASSPRGGGEETQYF
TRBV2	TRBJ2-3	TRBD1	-	TGTGCCAGCAGTGAACTGCGGGACAGGGGCACAGATACGCAGTATTTT	CASSELRDRGTDTQYF
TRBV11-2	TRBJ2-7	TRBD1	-	TGTGCCAGCAGCCGTATAGGACAGGATGGGCGCGAGCAGTACTTC	CASSRIGQDGREQYF
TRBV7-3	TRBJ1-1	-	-	TGTGCCAGCAGCTACAACACGGGACCGAACACTGAAGCTTTCTTT	CASSYNTGPNTEAFF
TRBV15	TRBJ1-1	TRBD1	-	TGTGCCACCAGCAGATTAAACATCGGGACAGGGAGAGATCGCACTGAAGCTTTCTTT	CATSRLNIGTGRDRTEAFF
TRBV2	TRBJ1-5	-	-	TGTGCCAGCGCCGGGACCCTCCAGAATCAGCCCCAGCATTTT	CASAGTLQNQPQHF
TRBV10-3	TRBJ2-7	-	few	TGTGCCATCAGTGAGTCGGGGGGGCTTACCTACGAGCAGTACTTC	CAISESGGLTYEQYF
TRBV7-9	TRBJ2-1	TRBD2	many	TGTGCCAGCAGCCCAAGACTAGCGGGGGACAACAATGAGCAGTTCTTC	CASSPRLAGDNNEQFF
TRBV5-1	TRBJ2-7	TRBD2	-	TGCGCCAGCAGCATCACTAGCGGGGGGACCACGTCCTACGAGCAGTACTTC	CASSITSGGTTSYEQYF
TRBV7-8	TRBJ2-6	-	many	TGTGCCAGCAGCTTAGTGACTGGGGCCAACGTCCTGACTTTC	CASSLVTGANVLTF
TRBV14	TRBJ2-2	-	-	TGTGCCAGCAGCCAAGGGAGTGTCCAGAACACCGGGGAGCTGTTTTTT	CASSQGSVQNTGELFF
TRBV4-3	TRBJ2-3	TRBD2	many	TGCGCCAGCAGCCAAGTGGCAGCGGGGATCCCAGATACGCAGTATTTT	CASSQVAAGIPDTQYF
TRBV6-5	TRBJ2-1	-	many	TGTGCCAGCAGTGGGACGGGAAGCTCCTACAATGAGCAGTTCTTC	CASSGTGSSYNEQFF
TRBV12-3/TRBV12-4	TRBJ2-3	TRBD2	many	TGTGCCAGCAGTTACTGGACTAGCGGGGGGGCCAAAGATACGCAGTATTTT	CASSYWTSGGAKDTQYF
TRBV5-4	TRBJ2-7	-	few	TGTGCCAGCAGCTTGGCCAATGGCGGGGCCTACGAGCAGTACTTC	CASSLANGGAYEQYF
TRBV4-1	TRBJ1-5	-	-	TGCGCCAGCAGCCAAGATCTGGCGGTCAACCCAAATCAGCCCCAGCATTTT	CASSQDLAVNPNQPQHF